One sample yielded the 13 T cell receptor beta chains listed below, sequenced in a study of blood T cell repertoires in COVID-19. Only in-frame clones appear in the TCRdb table, and some are missing; sequencing was by immunoSEQ multiplex PCR. This table holds about 53,000 clones, over 90% found once. Sequencing input: peripheral blood. The receptors were sampled from a human donor in a cohort sampled during active COVID-19.

The chain recombines TRBV6-6 with TRBJ2-1; 8 nucleotides agree with TRBD2. CDR1 is MNHNY, CDR2 SVGAGI, per germline (reference sequence). V lost 4 bases, J lost 6 bases, and 2 bases stayed unmatched. CDR3 length equals 13 residues. The CDR3 here is CASSSGGGNEQFF. The CDR3, as DNA: TGTGCCAGCAGTTCCGGGGGGGGCAATGAGCAGTTCTTC.

The V gene is TRBV10-3, the J gene TRBJ2-2; 9 positions match TRBD1. This CDR3 has 14 residues. J gave up 5 bases and V 6 bases, and 4 bases lay outside the gene matches. Germline V gives CDR1 ENHRY, CDR2 SYGVKD. CDR3 in DNA: TGTGCCATCAGCGGACAGGGGAAAACCGGGGAGCTGTTTTTT. Protein: CAISGQGKTGELFF.

The chain carries TRBV5-6 and TRBJ1-2, with D hard to call. CDR1 SGHDT and CDR2 YYEEEE come from the germline V gene. Trimming cost V 4 bases and J 0 bases, with 25 bases left between them. The CDR3 length is 19 residues. The chain's CDR3 is CASSPPFGDFALTNYGYTF. The CDR3 coding sequence is TGTGCCAGCAGCCCTCCTTTCGGGGATTTTGCCCTAACTAACTATGGCTACACCTTC.

The chain combines TRBV7-9 with TRBJ2-5, with 7 bases aligning to TRBD1. The CDR3 has 16 residues. The trim removed 1 base at V and 2 bases at J, leaving 7 bases unmatched. Germline V CDR1 and CDR2: SEHNR, FQNEAQ (reference sequence). CDR3 sequence reads: CASSLGTGDIQETQYF. The CDR3 nucleotides are TGTGCCAGCAGCTTAGGCACAGGGGACATTCAAGAGACCCAGTACTTC.

The chain has TRBV7-8 and TRBJ1-1; D may be TRBD1 (5 bases). CDR3 size: 16 residues. Trimming removed 2 bases from V and 4 bases from J, with 17 bases in between. Per germline, CDR1 SGHVS and CDR2 FQNEAQ. The DNA for the CDR3 is TGTGCCAGCAGCTTAAAGGGGCCTGGTGGAGTCACTGAAGCTTTCTTT. Protein sequence: CASSLKGPGGVTEAFF.

This chain links TRBV7-2 with TRBJ1-2; D gene ambiguous. This CDR3 comprises 15 residues. With 7 bases removed from V and 0 bases from J, the gap between germline ends came to 15 bases. Germline-derived CDR1 and CDR2 are SGHTA and FQGNSA. The CDR3 sequence is CASKPQRTSNYGYTF. CDR3 DNA: TGTGCCAGCAAACCCCAGCGGACCTCTAACTATGGCTACACCTTC.

This clone was found once. This chain joins TRBV9 and TRBJ2-3; 8 bases are a match to TRBD2. Unmatched junction bases numbered 7, after V lost 3 bases and J lost 4 bases. This CDR3 has 15 amino acids. From germline, CDR1 is SGDLS and CDR2 YYNGEE. The CDR3: CASSATTGGADTQYF. The CDR3 DNA sequence: TGTGCCAGCAGCGCGACGACGGGGGGGGCAGATACGCAGTATTTT.

The chain links TRBV19 to TRBJ2-7; 9 bases fit TRBD2. In germline, CDR1 is LNHDA, CDR2 SQIVND (reference sequence). This CDR3 spans 15 amino acids. V lost 4 bases and J lost 2; bases outside the gene matches: 6. In DNA, the CDR3 is TGTGCCAGTAGTACAAGAGCGGGGGGCGCCTACGAGCAGTACGTC. This sequence encodes CASSTRAGGAYEQYV.

This chain connects TRBV6-4 to TRBJ2-1; 7 bases match TRBD1. The V gene's germline CDR1 is MRHNA and CDR2 SNTAGT. CDR3 size: 14 residues. V trimming: 4 bases; J trimming: 12 bases; junction bases outside the gene matches: 12. CDR3 sequence reads: CASSGQGQPVTQFF. The CDR3 DNA reads as TGTGCCAGCAGTGGACAGGGACAACCCGTAACGCAGTTCTTC.

With respect to this clone: Other nucleotide sequences from this sample produce the same CDR3. J is TRBJ2-5 and V is TRBV10-2; possibly TRBD2 for D (5 bases). The V gene lost 3 bases and the J gene lost 5 bases, with 10 bases spanning the gap. From germline, CDR1 is WSHSY and CDR2 SAAADI. This CDR3 is built from 13 residues. Here the CDR3 DNA reads TGCGCCAGCAGTGAAAGCGGCGGGGAGACCCAGTACTTC. Its translation: CASSESGGETQYF.

The J gene is TRBJ2-1, the V gene TRBV27; tentative D call: TRBD1 (5 bases). The CDR3 length is 16 residues. CDR1 is MNHEY, CDR2 SMNVEV, per germline (reference sequence). Trimming stripped 5 bases from V and 6 bases from J, with 20 bases between. This CDR3 is CASSRTIPTGINEQFF. The CDR3, as DNA: TGTGCCAGCAGTCGTACGATTCCTACAGGAATCAATGAGCAGTTCTTC.

The chain combines TRBV6-1 with TRBJ1-1; D not resolved. Germline CDR1 MNHNS, CDR2 SASEGT. Deletions cut 0 bases from V and 6 bases from J, with 5 bases between. The CDR3 consists of 12 residues. The CDR3 nucleotides read TGTGCCAGCAGTGAAGCCACAGCTGAAGCTTTCTTT. This sequence encodes CASSEATAEAFF.

This clone has just one count. This chain joins TRBV7-2 and TRBJ1-1, with no clear D. In germline, CDR1 is SGHTA, CDR2 FQGNSA. The germline V and J ends were trimmed by 4 bases and 1 base, with 13 bases remaining between them. The CDR3 is 15 residues long. The CDR3 bases are TGTGCCAGCAGCTCCGGAGGAAAAGGGAACACTGAAGCTTTCTTT. It is translated as CASSSGGKGNTEAFF. The complete variable domain, with remaining parts taken from reference TRBV7-2 and TRBJ1-1, reads GAGVSQSPSNKVTEKGKDVELRCDPISGHTALYWYRQSLGQGLEFLIYFQGNSAPDKSGLPSDRFSAERTGGSVSTLTIQRTQQEDSAVYLCASSSGGKGNTEAFFGQGTRLTVV.